This T cell receptor (beta chain) came from a study of T-cell reconstitution after alpha-beta-depleted transplantation in children. Germline V gene sequence: CDR1 SGHRS, CDR2 YFSETQ. The V end lost 3 bases, the J end lost 1 base, and 13 bases lay between the germline ends. The CDR3 runs 15 residues. A TCRbeta library incorporating unique molecular identifiers was prepared. MiXCR, applied by TCRdb to the PCR reads, yields one record per CDR3 protein. Among around 360,000 distinct CDR3 sequences, about 9.4% were seen once, and the ten largest hold around 2.5%. This clonotype occurred a few times. The specimen was PBMCs from the stem cell graft donor, collected from the stem cell graft. This receptor was identified in a human donor who donated a stem cell graft to a child with acute lymphoblastic leukemia. This chain connects TRBV5-1 to TRBJ1-1; D gene unclear. The DNA of the CDR3 is TGCGCCAGCAGCTCGGGCGTACACCGGAACACTGAAGCTTTCTTT. It translates to CASSSGVHRNTEAFF. Full variable domain (outside the CDR3, taken from reference TRBV5-1 and TRBJ1-1): KAGVTQTPRYLIKTRGQQVTLSCSPISGHRSVSWYQQTPGQGLQFLFEYFSETQRNKGNFPGRFSGRQFSNSRSEMNVSTLELGDSALYLCASSSGVHRNTEAFFGQGTRLTVV.